This T cell receptor (beta chain) was found in a study of T cells in Graves' hyperthyroidism and ophthalmopathy. Study summary: Once the initial diagnosis was made, peripheral blood was obtained before any treatment. Study outcomes and limitations: Ophthalmopathy, which appeared later, was predicted by the model a median around 6.5 months before onset. Researchers report that a 13 V-J model separated ophthalmopathy from stable hyperthyroidism.

The CDR3 contains 15 residues. From germline, CDR1 is MDHEN and CDR2 SYDVKM. What was amplified from RNA transcripts were TCR beta CDR3 regions. First-round RT-PCR with HTBI primers amplified the TCR CDR3 region. One entry per CDR3 protein, called by TCRdb with MiXCR from the multiplex PCR reads. The data hold some 490,000 distinct CDR3 sequences, with 22% observed a single time. This clonotype was seen repeatedly, ten times or more. The antigen is undetermined. The junction and the germline gene differ at one end; a read error may be behind it. Sequenced sample: blood. This receptor was obtained from a woman in her sixties or seventies with Graves' ophthalmopathy. The gene calls are TRBV28 and TRBJ1-1, with TRBD1 matching over 10 bases. CDR3 DNA sequence: TGTGCCAGCGGTTTATGGGACAGGGGCGGCACTGAAGCTTTCTTT. The encoded protein is CASGLWDRGGTEAFF.